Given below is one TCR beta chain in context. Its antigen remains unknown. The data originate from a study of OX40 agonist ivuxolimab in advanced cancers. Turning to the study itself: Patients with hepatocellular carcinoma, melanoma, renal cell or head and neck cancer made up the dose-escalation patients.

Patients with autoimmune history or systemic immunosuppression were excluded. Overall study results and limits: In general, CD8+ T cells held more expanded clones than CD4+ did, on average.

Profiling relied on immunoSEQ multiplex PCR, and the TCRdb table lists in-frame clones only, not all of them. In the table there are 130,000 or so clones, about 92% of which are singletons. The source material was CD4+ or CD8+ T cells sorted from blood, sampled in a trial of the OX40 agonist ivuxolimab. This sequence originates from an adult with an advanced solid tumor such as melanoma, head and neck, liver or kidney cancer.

The CDR3 here is CASSFAVIAGVLSYNEQFF. Written as DNA, the CDR3 is TGTGCCAGCAGTTTCGCGGTAATAGCGGGGGTCCTCTCCTACAATGAGCAGTTCTTC. V gene TRBV27 combines with J gene TRBJ2-1, with TRBD2 matching over 9 bases. The length of the CDR3 is 19 residues. The germline CDR1 and CDR2 sequences are MNHEY and SMNVEV (reference sequence). Trimming took 3 bases from V and 0 from J; bases not matched to a gene: 12.